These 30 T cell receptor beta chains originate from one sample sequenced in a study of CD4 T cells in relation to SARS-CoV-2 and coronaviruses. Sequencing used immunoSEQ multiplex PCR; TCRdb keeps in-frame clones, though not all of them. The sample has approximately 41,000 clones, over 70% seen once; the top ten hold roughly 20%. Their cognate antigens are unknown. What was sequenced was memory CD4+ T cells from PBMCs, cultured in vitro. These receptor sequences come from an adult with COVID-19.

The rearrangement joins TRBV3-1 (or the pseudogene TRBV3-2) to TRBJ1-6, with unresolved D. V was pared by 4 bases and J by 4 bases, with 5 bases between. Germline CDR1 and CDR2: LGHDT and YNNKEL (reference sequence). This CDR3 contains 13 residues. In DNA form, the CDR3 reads TGTGCCAGCAGCCCAAGATATAATTCACCCCTCCACTTT. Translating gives CASSPRYNSPLHF.

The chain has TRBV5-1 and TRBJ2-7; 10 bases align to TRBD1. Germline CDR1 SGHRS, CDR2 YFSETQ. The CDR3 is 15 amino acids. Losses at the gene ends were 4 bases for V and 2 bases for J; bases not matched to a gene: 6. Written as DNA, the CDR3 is TGCGCCAGCAGCACCGGGACAGGGGTAACCTACGAGCAGTACTTC. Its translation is CASSTGTGVTYEQYF.

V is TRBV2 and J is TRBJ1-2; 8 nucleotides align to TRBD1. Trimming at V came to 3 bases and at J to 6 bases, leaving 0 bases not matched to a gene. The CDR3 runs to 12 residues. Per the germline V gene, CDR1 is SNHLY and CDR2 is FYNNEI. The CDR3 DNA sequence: TGTGCCAGCAGTGACAGGGGGCATGGCTACACCTTC. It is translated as CASSDRGHGYTF.

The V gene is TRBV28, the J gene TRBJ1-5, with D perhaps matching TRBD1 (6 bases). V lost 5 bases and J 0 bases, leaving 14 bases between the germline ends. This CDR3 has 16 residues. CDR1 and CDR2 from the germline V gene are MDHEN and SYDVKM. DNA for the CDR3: TGTGCCAGCAGTCCGCAGACAGGAAATAGCAATCAGCCCCAGCATTTT. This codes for CASSPQTGNSNQPQHF.

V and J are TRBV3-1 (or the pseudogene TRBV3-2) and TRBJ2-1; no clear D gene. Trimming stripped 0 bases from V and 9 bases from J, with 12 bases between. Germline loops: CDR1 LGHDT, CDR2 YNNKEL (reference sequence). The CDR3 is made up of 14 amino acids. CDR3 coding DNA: TGTGCCAGCAGCCAAGATCTAGGCTCGAGTGAGCAGTTCTTC. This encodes CASSQDLGSSEQFF.

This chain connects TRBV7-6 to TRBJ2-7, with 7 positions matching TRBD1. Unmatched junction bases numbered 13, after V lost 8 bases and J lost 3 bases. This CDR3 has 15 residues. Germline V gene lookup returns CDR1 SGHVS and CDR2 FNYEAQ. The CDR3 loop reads CASGDSSFPFYEQYF. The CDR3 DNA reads TGTGCCAGCGGGGACAGCAGTTTCCCCTTCTACGAGCAGTACTTC.

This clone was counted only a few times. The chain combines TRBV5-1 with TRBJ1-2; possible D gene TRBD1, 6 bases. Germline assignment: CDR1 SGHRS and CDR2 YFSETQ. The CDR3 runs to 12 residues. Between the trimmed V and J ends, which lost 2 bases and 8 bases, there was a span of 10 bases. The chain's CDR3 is CASSFRGGGYTF. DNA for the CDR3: TGCGCCAGCAGCTTCAGGGGAGGCGGCTACACCTTC.

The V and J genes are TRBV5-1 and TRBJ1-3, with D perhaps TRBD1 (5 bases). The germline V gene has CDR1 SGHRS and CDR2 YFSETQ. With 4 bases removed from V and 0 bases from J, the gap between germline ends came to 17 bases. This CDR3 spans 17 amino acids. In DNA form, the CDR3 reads TGCGCCAGCAGCCTGGGAATGGGGACTTACTCTGGAAACACCATATATTTT. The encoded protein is CASSLGMGTYSGNTIYF.

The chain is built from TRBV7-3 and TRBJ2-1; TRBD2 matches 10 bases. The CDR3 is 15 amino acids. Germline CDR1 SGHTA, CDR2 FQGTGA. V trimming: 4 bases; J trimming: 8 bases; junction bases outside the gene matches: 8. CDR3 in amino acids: CASSSSGRALDEQFF. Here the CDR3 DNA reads TGTGCCAGCAGCTCCAGCGGGAGGGCTCTCGATGAGCAGTTCTTC.

The CDR3 sequence is CASSQVPIAGGETQYF. The CDR3 bases are TGTGCCAGCAGCCAAGTCCCAATAGCGGGAGGAGAGACCCAGTACTTC. The chain links TRBV4-2 to TRBJ2-5; 10 bases agree with TRBD2. V shed 1 base and J 4 bases; nucleotides not matched to a gene: 6. Germline CDR1 reads LGHNA; CDR2 reads YNFKEQ. The CDR3 consists of 16 residues.

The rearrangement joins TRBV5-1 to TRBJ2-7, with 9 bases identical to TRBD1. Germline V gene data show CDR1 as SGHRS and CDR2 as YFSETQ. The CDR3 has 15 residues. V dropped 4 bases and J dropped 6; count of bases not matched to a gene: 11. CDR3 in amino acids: CASSRGQGGLSEQYF. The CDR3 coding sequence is TGCGCCAGCAGCAGGGGACAGGGAGGTCTCAGCGAGCAGTACTTC.

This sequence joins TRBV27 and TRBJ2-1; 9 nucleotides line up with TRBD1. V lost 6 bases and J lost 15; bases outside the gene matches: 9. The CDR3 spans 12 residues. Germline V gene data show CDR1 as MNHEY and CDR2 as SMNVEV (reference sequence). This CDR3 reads CASRQSEQGAFF. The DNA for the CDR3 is TGTGCCAGCAGACAATCCGAACAGGGGGCGTTCTTC.

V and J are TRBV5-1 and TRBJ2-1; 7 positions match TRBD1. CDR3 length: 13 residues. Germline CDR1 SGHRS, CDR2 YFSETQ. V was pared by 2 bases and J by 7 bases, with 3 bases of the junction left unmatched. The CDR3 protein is CASSLQGWNEQFF. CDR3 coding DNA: TGCGCCAGCAGCTTACAGGGGTGGAATGAGCAGTTCTTC.

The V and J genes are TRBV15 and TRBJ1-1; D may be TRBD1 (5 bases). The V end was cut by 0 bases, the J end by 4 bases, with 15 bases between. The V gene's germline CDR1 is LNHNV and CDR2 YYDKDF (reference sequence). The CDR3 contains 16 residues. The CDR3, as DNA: TGTGCCACCAGCAGAGATCCTTCGGGGGTTCGCACTGAAGCTTTCTTT. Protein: CATSRDPSGVRTEAFF.

CDR3 in DNA: TGTGCCAGCACCGAGACTAGCGGGAAGGACGAGCAGTACTTC. Protein: CASTETSGKDEQYF. The V gene is TRBV7-9, the J gene TRBJ2-7; 11 bases fit TRBD2. V lost 7 bases and J lost 5; bases outside the gene matches: 7. The CDR3 is 14 residues long. The germline gives CDR1 SEHNR, CDR2 FQNEAQ (reference sequence).

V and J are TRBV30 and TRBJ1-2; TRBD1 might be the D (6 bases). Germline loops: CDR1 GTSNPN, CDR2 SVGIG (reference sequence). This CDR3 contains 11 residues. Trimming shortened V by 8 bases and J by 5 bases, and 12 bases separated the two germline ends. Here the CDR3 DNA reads TGTGCCGGTACAGGGCGTTATGGCTACACCTTC. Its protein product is CAGTGRYGYTF.

The CDR3 DNA reads TGCAGCGTTGAAGTCCGCTACGAGCAGTACTTC. It encodes CSVEVRYEQYF. This chain links TRBV29-1 with TRBJ2-7; D gene uncertain. Germline assignment: CDR1 SQVTM and CDR2 ANQGSEA. This CDR3 has 11 residues. V was cut by 1 base and J by 3 bases, with 4 bases left in between.

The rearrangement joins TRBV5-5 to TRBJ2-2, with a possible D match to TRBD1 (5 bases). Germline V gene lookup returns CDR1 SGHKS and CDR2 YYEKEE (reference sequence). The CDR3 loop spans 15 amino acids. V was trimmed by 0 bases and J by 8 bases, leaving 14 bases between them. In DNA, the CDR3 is TGTGCCAGCAGCTTGGGGGTACAGGTTCCTGGGGAGCTGTTTTTT. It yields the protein CASSLGVQVPGELFF. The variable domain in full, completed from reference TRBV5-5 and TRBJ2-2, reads DAGVTQSPTHLIKTRGQQVTLRCSPISGHKSVSWYQQVLGQGPQFIFQYYEKEERGRGNFPDRFSARQFPNYSSELNVNALLLGDSALYLCASSLGVQVPGELFFGEGSRLTVL.

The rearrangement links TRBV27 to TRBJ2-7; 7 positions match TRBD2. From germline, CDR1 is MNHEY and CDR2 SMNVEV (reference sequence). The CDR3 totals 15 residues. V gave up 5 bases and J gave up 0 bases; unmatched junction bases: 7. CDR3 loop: CASSNSGLLSYEQYF. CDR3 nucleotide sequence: TGTGCCAGCAGTAATAGCGGGCTCCTCTCCTACGAGCAGTACTTC.

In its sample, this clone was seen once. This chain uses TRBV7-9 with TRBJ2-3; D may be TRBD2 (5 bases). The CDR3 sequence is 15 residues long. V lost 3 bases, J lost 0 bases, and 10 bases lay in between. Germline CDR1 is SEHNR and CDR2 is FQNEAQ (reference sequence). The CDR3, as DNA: TGTGCCAGCAGCTTCCACTGGACTAGCACAGATACGCAGTATTTT. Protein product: CASSFHWTSTDTQYF.

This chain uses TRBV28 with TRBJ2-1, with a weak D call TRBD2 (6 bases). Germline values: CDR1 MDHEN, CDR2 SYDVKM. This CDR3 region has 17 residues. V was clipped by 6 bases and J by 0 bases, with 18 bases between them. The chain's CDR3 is CASRSRLLRDSYNEQFF. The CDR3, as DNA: TGTGCCAGCAGGTCCCGTTTACTGCGGGACTCCTACAATGAGCAGTTCTTC.

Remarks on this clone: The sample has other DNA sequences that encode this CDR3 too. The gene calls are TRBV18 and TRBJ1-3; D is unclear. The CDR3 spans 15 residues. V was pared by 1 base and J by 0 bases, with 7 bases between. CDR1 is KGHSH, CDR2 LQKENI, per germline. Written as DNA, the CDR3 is TGTGCCAGCTCACCACGAACGGGCTCTGGAAACACCATATATTTT. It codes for CASSPRTGSGNTIYF.

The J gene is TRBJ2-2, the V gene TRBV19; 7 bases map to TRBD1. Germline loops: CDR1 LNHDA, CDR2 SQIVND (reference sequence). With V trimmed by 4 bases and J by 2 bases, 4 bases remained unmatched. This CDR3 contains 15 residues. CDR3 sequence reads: CASSNQGVNTGELFF. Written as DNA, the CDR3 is TGTGCCAGTAGTAATCAGGGGGTCAACACCGGGGAGCTGTTTTTT. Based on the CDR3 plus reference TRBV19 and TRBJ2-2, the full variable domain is DGGITQSPKYLFRKEGQNVTLSCEQNLNHDAMYWYRQDPGQGLRLIYYSQIVNDFQKGDIAEGYSVSREKKESFPLTVTSAQKNPTAFYLCASSNQGVNTGELFFGEGSRLTVL.

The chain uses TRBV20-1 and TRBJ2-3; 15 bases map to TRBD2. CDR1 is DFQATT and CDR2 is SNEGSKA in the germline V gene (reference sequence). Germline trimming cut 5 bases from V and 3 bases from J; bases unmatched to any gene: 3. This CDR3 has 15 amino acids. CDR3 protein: CSARGTSGRTDTQYF. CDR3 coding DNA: TGCAGTGCTCGTGGGACTAGCGGGAGGACAGATACGCAGTATTTT.

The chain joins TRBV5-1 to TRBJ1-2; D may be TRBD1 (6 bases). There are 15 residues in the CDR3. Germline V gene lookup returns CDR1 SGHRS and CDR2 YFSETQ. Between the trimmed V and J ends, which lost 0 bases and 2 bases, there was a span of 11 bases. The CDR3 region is CASSLVPTGNYGYTF. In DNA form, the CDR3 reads TGCGCCAGCAGCTTGGTCCCGACAGGAAACTATGGCTACACCTTC. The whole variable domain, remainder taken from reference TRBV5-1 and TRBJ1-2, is KAGVTQTPRYLIKTRGQQVTLSCSPISGHRSVSWYQQTPGQGLQFLFEYFSETQRNKGNFPGRFSGRQFSNSRSEMNVSTLELGDSALYLCASSLVPTGNYGYTFGSGTRLTVV.

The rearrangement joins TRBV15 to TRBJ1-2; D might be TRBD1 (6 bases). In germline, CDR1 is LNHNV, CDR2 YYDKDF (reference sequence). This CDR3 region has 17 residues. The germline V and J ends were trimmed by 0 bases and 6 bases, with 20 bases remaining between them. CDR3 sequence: CATSRDERWTVVHGYTF. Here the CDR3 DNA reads TGTGCCACCAGCAGAGATGAACGTTGGACAGTCGTCCATGGCTACACCTTC.

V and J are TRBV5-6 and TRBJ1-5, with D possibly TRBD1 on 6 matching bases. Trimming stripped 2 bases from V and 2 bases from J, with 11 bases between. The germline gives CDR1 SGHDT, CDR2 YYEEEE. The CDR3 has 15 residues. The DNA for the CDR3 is TGTGCCAGCAGCTTTTTCCCAGGGGGCAATCAGCCCCAGCATTTT. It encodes CASSFFPGGNQPQHF.

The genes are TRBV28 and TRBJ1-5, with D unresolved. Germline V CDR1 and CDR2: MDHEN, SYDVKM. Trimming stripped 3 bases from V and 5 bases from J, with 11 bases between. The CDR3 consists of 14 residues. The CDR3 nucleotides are TGTGCCAGCAGTTTCCCAGAGTCCTATCAGCCCCAGCATTTT. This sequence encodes CASSFPESYQPQHF.

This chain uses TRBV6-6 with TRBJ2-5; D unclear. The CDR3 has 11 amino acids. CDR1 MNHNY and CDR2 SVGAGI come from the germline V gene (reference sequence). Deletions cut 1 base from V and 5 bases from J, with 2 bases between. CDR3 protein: CASSYYETQYF. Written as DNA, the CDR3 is TGTGCCAGCAGTTACTATGAGACCCAGTACTTC.

The CDR3 DNA follows: TGTGCCAGCAGCTTAGATCGTGCGCGGGAGCAGTACTTC. The encoded protein is CASSLDRAREQYF. This chain links TRBV11-2 with TRBJ2-7; no reliable D call. Germline V gives CDR1 SGHAT, CDR2 FQNNGV. The CDR3 extends over 13 amino acids. With 0 bases removed from V and 7 bases from J, the gap between germline ends came to 10 bases.